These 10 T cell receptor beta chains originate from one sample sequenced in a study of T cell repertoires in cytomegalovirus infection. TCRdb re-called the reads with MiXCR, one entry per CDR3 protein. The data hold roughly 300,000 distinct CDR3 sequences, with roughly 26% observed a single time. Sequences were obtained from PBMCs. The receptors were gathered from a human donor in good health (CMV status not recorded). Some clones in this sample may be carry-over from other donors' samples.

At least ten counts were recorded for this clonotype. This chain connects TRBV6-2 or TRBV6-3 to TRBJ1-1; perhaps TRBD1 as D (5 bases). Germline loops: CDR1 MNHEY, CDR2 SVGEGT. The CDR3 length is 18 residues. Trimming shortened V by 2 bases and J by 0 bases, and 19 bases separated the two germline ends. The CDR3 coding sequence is TGTGCCAGCAGTTACGAAGTGGGTAGAGGGACTATGAACACTGAAGCTTTCTTT. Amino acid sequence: CASSYEVGRGTMNTEAFF.

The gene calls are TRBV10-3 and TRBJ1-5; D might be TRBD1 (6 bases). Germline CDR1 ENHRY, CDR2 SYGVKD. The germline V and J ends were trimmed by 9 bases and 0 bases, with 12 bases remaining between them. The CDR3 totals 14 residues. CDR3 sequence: CAIADRNSNQPQHF. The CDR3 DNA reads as TGTGCCATTGCGGACAGAAATAGCAATCAGCCCCAGCATTTT.

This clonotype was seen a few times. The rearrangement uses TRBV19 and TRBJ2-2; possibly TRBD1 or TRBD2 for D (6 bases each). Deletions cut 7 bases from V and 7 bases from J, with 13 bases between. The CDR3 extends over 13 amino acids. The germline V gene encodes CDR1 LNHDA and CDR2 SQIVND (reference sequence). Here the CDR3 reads CASTRGVVGELFF. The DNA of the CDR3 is TGTGCCAGTACGAGGGGGGTGGTCGGGGAGCTGTTTTTT.

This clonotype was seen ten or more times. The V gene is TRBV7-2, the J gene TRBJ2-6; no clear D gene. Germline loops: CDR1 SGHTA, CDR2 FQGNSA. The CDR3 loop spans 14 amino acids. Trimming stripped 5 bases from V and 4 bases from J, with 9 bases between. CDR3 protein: CASSEFVGANVLTF. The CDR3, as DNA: TGTGCCAGCAGCGAGTTCGTAGGGGCCAACGTCCTGACTTTC.

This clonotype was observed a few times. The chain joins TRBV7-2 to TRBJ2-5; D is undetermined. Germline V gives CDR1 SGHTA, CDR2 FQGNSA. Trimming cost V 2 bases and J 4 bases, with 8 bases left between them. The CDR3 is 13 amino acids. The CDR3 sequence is CASSLIRAETQYF. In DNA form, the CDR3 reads TGTGCCAGCAGCTTAATTCGGGCAGAGACCCAGTACTTC.

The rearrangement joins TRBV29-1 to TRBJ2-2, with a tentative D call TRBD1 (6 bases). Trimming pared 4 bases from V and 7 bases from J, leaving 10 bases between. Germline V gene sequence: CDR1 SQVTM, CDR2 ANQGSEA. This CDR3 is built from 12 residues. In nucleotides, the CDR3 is TGCAGCGTTGCACAGGGTATCGGGGAGCTGTTTTTT. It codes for CSVAQGIGELFF.

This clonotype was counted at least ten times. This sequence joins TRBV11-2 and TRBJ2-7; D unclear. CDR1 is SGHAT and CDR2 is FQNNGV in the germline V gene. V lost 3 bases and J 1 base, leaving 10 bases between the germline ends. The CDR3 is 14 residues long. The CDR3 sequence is CASSFLTASYEQYF. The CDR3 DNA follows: TGTGCCAGCAGCTTTCTCACAGCTTCCTACGAGCAGTACTTC.

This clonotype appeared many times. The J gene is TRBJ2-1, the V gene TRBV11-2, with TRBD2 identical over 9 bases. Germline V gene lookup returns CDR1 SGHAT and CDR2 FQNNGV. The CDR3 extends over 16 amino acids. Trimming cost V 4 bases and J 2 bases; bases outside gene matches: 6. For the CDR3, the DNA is TGTGCCAGCAGCTCCTTTAGCGGGAGAGCCTACAATGAGCAGTTCTTC. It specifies CASSSFSGRAYNEQFF.

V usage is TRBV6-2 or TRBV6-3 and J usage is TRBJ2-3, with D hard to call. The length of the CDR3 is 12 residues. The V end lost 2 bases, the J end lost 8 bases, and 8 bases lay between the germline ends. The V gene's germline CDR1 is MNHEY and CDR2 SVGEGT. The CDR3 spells CASSYVRSTQYF. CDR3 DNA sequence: TGTGCCAGCAGTTACGTGAGGTCTACGCAGTATTTT.

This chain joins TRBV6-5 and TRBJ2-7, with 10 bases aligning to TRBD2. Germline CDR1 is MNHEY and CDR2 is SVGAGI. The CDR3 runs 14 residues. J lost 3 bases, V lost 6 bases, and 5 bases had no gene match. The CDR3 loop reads CASRRTSGGYEQYF. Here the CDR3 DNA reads TGTGCCAGCAGGCGGACTAGCGGTGGCTACGAGCAGTACTTC.